This is a list of T cell receptor beta chains from one sample in a study of vaccination and CD4 T cells after COVID-19. TCRdb re-analysed the PCR reads in MiXCR, keeping a single row per CDR3 protein. This table has under 20,000 distinct CDR3 sequences, 53% appearing once. Their recognized antigens are unknown. The material sequenced was CD4+ T cells from blood, cultured in vitro, taken before SARS-CoV-2 vaccination. Source of these receptors: a human donor who had recovered from COVID-19. Each CDR3 is given with its conserved first and last residue. The order of the fields is CDR3 DNA, CDR3 protein, D gene, V gene, clone size, J gene. The D gene is left open where the match is weak. The size entry is marked missing in some rows and otherwise reads once, few, many or a size class.

TGTGCCACCAGCAGCCGACAGGTCGAAACCTACGAGCAGTACTTC,CATSSRQVETYEQYF,-,TRBV15,few,TRBJ2-7
TGTGCCAGCAGTTACAGGGGGCTCAATGAAAAACTGTTTTTT,CASSYRGLNEKLFF,TRBD1,TRBV28,-,TRBJ1-4
TGTGCCATCAGGCGGGACAGTGAAGCTTTCTTT,CAIRRDSEAFF,TRBD1,TRBV10-3,-,TRBJ1-1
TGTGCCAGCAGTCCGCAGGACTTAATCACAGATACGCAGTATTTT,CASSPQDLITDTQYF,-,TRBV12-3/TRBV12-4,few,TRBJ2-3
TGTGCCATCAGTGAAAGACTGGCCCAATACGAGCAGTACTTC,CAISERLAQYEQYF,-,TRBV10-3,-,TRBJ2-7
TGCAGTGCCCCCATGCTAGCGGGTGGACCAGATACGCAGTATTTT,CSAPMLAGGPDTQYF,TRBD2,TRBV20-1,few,TRBJ2-3
TGTGCCTGGAGTGACGCGGGGCTCCGGGAGACCCAGTACTTC,CAWSDAGLRETQYF,-,TRBV30,-,TRBJ2-5
TGTGCCAGCTACCTAAGTCGTAAGGGGTCCCAAGAGACCCAGTACTTC,CASYLSRKGSQETQYF,-,TRBV6-2/TRBV6-3,-,TRBJ2-5
TGTGCCAGCAGCCAAGGACACGAGCAGTACTTC,CASSQGHEQYF,-,TRBV14,-,TRBJ2-7
TGTGCCTGGAGTGTGTTAGGGCTCTCCGGGGAGCTGTTTTTT,CAWSVLGLSGELFF,-,TRBV30,-,TRBJ2-2
TGCAGTGCTCTGGGGGGACTAGCGGGATATGAGCAGTTCTTC,CSALGGLAGYEQFF,TRBD2,TRBV20-1,-,TRBJ2-1
TGTGCCAGCAGCGACCGCAGGGTCCAGCCCCAGCATTTT,CASSDRRVQPQHF,-,TRBV28,-,TRBJ1-5
TGCAGTGCAGGGCCTCTCTCCTACGAGCAGTACTTC,CSAGPLSYEQYF,-,TRBV20-1,-,TRBJ2-7
TGTGCCACCAGCAGAGTAGGGACAGGGTTTCAGGGGAGCAATCAGCCCCAGCATTTT,CATSRVGTGFQGSNQPQHF,TRBD1,TRBV15,few,TRBJ1-5
TGTGCCGTTGGCCCTGGGACGGTCTCCTACGAGCAGTACTTC,CAVGPGTVSYEQYF,-,TRBV30,-,TRBJ2-7
TGTGCCAGCAGTTCACCAGGGGGCGGGGGAGAGACCCAGTACTTC,CASSSPGGGGETQYF,-,TRBV28,-,TRBJ2-5
TGCAGTGCTAGTAGGGGGGAATCACCCCTCCACTTT,CSASRGESPLHF,-,TRBV20-1,few,TRBJ1-6
TGTGCCAGCAGTTCGGGGACAGGGGTCTATGGCTACACCTTC,CASSSGTGVYGYTF,TRBD1,TRBV6-5,few,TRBJ1-2
TGTGCCAGCTCACCACGCCGGGACACAGATACGCAGTATTTT,CASSPRRDTDTQYF,-,TRBV18,-,TRBJ2-3
TGTGCCAGCTCACCTAGACAGGCTTATAGCAATCAGCCCCAGCATTTT,CASSPRQAYSNQPQHF,-,TRBV18,-,TRBJ1-5
TGTGCCATCAGTGAGGGGGCGGGAAGAAGAGGCACCGGGGAGCTGTTTTTT,CAISEGAGRRGTGELFF,-,TRBV10-3,once,TRBJ2-2
TGTGCCAGCAGCTTTCGGAGGCACACTGAAGCTTTCTTT,CASSFRRHTEAFF,-,TRBV11-2,few,TRBJ1-1
TGTGCCAGCAGTCCAGGGTTGGGTAGCTCCTACGGGCAGTACTTC,CASSPGLGSSYGQYF,-,TRBV6-1,-,TRBJ2-7
TGTGCCAGCTCACCACCGGGGACAGATACGCAGTATTTT,CASSPPGTDTQYF,-,TRBV18,-,TRBJ2-3
TGTGCCAGCAGCCCGGACAGGGTCGGAAGACAGCCCCAGCATTTT,CASSPDRVGRQPQHF,TRBD1,TRBV6-1,few,TRBJ1-5
TGCAGTGCCTCCGGACAGGGTCCCGGGGAGCTGTTTTTT,CSASGQGPGELFF,TRBD1,TRBV20-1,few,TRBJ2-2
TGTGCCAGCAGTGTGGAGCGGGGTTACAAAAACATTCAGTACTTC,CASSVERGYKNIQYF,TRBD2,TRBV2,-,TRBJ2-4
TGCAGTGCTAGAGATAACGGGGTGGGCTACACCTTC,CSARDNGVGYTF,-,TRBV20-1,-,TRBJ1-2
TGTGCCAGCAGACCTTATGGGGAGACCCAGTACTTC,CASRPYGETQYF,-,TRBV28,-,TRBJ2-5
TGTGCCTGGATGGGCGGGAGGGCGGAAGAGCAGTTCTTC,CAWMGGRAEEQFF,TRBD2,TRBV30,-,TRBJ2-1
TGTGCCAGCAGTGAAATCATGGGACAAAGTTCGCCCTCGCTCCACTTT,CASSEIMGQSSPSLHF,-,TRBV6-1,once,TRBJ1-6
TGCAGTGCTAGTGGACAGGGGAACGGGGAGCTGTTTTTT,CSASGQGNGELFF,TRBD1,TRBV20-1,-,TRBJ2-2
TGTGCCAGCGCCTGGGGGAGGGAGACCCAGTACTTC,CASAWGRETQYF,-,TRBV7-9,few,TRBJ2-5
TGTGCCAGCGCCTTACTAGCGGGAGTCTGGTATGAGCAGTTCTTC,CASALLAGVWYEQFF,TRBD2,TRBV4-2,-,TRBJ2-1
TGCGCCAGCAGCCCCGGCAATCAGCCCCAGCATTTT,CASSPGNQPQHF,-,TRBV23-1,medium-sized,TRBJ1-5
TGTGCCAGCAGAATCATGGGACAGGAGTTCTCCTACGAGCAGTACTTC,CASRIMGQEFSYEQYF,TRBD1,TRBV6-2/TRBV6-3,-,TRBJ2-7
TGTGCCAGCAGTAACTTCTCCGTTAGCGGGAGGAATAGCACAGATACGCAGTATTTT,CASSNFSVSGRNSTDTQYF,TRBD2,TRBV27,few,TRBJ2-3
TGCAGTGCTAGAGCTCCGCGGCTAGCAATGGAGACCCAGTACTTC,CSARAPRLAMETQYF,-,TRBV20-1,-,TRBJ2-5
TGTGCCAGCAGTTACAGGGACACCGGGGAGCTGTTTTTT,CASSYRDTGELFF,-,TRBV6-2/TRBV6-3,few,TRBJ2-2
TGTGCCAGCAGCTCCGAATTGACGGTAGCCAAAAACATTCAGTACTTC,CASSSELTVAKNIQYF,-,TRBV7-2,few,TRBJ2-4
TGTGCCAGCAGCCTGCCCGGGACAGGGTATCAGCCCCAGCATTTT,CASSLPGTGYQPQHF,TRBD1,TRBV28,-,TRBJ1-5
TGTGCCAGCAGTCCCTTACTAGATACGCAGTATTTT,CASSPLLDTQYF,-,TRBV7-9,-,TRBJ2-3
TGTGCCAGTAACAGGCAGTTGAACACTGAAGCTTTCTTT,CASNRQLNTEAFF,-,TRBV19,-,TRBJ1-1
TGCAGTGCTAGTATGGCGGGACAGAGCTACGAGCAGTACTTC,CSASMAGQSYEQYF,-,TRBV20-1,-,TRBJ2-7
TGTGCCACCAGGGAACAGGGCCGGAATTCACCCCTCCACTTT,CATREQGRNSPLHF,-,TRBV10-3,-,TRBJ1-6
TGCAGTGCTAGCCGGCAGAAAGGGCAGCCCCAGCATTTT,CSASRQKGQPQHF,-,TRBV20-1,few,TRBJ1-5
TGTGCCAGCAGTGACGGCGGGAGGGACACCGGGGAGCTGTTTTTT,CASSDGGRDTGELFF,TRBD2,TRBV6-4,-,TRBJ2-2
TGTGCCAGCAGCGATACGACAGGCTTGGTCTATGGCTACACCTTC,CASSDTTGLVYGYTF,-,TRBV7-9,-,TRBJ1-2
TGTGCCAGCAGCCAAACCGGGACAGGGGACGAGCAGTACTTC,CASSQTGTGDEQYF,TRBD1,TRBV7-9,-,TRBJ2-7
TGTGCCAGCAGTTACGGGGGGGAAAATCAGCCCCAGCATTTT,CASSYGGENQPQHF,-,TRBV6-2/TRBV6-3,-,TRBJ1-5
TGTGCCAGCAGTGATGACGGACGGAACTATGGCTACACCTTC,CASSDDGRNYGYTF,-,TRBV2,-,TRBJ1-2
TGCAGCGTTAGGCAGGGAGACACTGAAGCTTTCTTT,CSVRQGDTEAFF,-,TRBV29-1,few,TRBJ1-1
TGTGCCACCGACAAGGGACAGGGTAACACCGGGGAGCTGTTTTTT,CATDKGQGNTGELFF,TRBD1,TRBV24-1,few,TRBJ2-2
TGTGCCAGCAGTTACCTGGAGAGCTCCTACAATGAGCAGTTCTTC,CASSYLESSYNEQFF,-,TRBV6-5,few,TRBJ2-1
TGTGCCAGCAGCCCCTCGGTGGGGGGGAACACTGAAGCTTTCTTT,CASSPSVGGNTEAFF,-,TRBV7-9,-,TRBJ1-1